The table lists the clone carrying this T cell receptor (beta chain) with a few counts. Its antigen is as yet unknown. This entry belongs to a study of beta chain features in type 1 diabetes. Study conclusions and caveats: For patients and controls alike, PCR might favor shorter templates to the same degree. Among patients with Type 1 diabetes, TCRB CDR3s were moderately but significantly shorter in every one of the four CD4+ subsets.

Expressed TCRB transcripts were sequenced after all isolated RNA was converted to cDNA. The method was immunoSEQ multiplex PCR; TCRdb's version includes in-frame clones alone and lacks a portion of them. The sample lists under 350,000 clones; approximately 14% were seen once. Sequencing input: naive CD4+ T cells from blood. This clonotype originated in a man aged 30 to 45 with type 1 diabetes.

The CDR3 DNA sequence: TGTGCCAGCAGCTTAGCGTTTGGCCTAGCGGAGTACGAGCAGTACTTC. Amino acid sequence: CASSLAFGLAEYEQYF. The chain employs TRBV7-9 and TRBJ2-7, with 7 bases that match TRBD2. Looked up from germline, CDR1 is SEHNR and CDR2 is FQNEAQ (reference sequence). The CDR3 length is 16 residues. With 0 bases clipped from V and 4 bases from J, the junction kept 9 bases outside the gene matches.